This T cell receptor beta chain was found in a study of cytomegalovirus exposure and HLA in healthy donors. V was pared by 6 bases and J by 5 bases, with 10 bases between. CDR1 and CDR2 from the germline V gene are LNHDA and SQIVND (reference sequence). The CDR3 is 12 amino acids. The donors were healthy bone marrow donors. Vbeta (60) and Jbeta (13) primers were used in the PCR. Here immunoSEQ multiplex PCR was the method, and the copy in TCRdb shows in-frame clones only, minus some. The repertoire has roughly 150,000 clones, 65% to 80% of them found once; the top ten carry 6.5% to 9%. Remarks on this clone: What it recognizes is unknown.

Study-level results: What was likely a sequencing artifact was a cluster of highly shared sequence variants. Roughly uniform depth of sequencing across donors was assumed in presence/absence analyses. There were 164 TCR beta chains listed as cytomegalovirus-associated.

The J gene is TRBJ1-1, the V gene TRBV19; D is unclear. What was sequenced was PBMCs. This sequence was found in a woman aged 35 to 49 in good health and CMV-seropositive. CDR3 nucleotide sequence: TGTGCCAGTAGCAAACTCTCGACTGAAGCTTTCTTT. Protein sequence: CASSKLSTEAFF.